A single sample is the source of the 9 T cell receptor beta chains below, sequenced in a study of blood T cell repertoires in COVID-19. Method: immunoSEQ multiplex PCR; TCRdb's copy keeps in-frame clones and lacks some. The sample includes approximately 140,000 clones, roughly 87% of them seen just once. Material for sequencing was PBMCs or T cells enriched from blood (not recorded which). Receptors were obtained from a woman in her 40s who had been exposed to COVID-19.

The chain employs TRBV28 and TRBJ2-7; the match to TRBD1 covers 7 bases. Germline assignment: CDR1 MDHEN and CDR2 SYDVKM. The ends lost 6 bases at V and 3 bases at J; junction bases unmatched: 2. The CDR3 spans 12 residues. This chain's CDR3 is CASSGTVYEQYF. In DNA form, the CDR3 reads TGTGCCAGCAGCGGGACAGTCTACGAGCAGTACTTC.

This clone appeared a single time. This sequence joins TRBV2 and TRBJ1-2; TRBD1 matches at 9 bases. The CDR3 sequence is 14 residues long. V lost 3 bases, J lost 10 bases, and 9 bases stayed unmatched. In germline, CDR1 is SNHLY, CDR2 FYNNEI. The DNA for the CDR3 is TGTGCCAGCAGTGAGGAACAGGGGGCTAAGGCCTACACCTTC. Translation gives CASSEEQGAKAYTF.

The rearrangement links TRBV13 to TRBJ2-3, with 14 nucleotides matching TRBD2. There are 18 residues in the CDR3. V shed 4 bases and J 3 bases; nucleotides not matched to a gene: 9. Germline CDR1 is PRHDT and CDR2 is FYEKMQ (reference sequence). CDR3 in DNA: TGTGCCAGCAGCTACCGACTAGCGGGGGGGCTGACGACAGATACGCAGTATTTT. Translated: CASSYRLAGGLTTDTQYF.

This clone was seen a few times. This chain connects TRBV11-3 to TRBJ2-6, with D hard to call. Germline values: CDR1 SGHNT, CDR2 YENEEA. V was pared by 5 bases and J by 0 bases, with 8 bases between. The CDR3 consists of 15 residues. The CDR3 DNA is TGTGCCAGCAGCCCCCACAACTCTGGGGCCAACGTCCTGACTTTC. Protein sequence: CASSPHNSGANVLTF. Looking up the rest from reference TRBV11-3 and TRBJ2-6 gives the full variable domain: EAGVVQSPRYKIIEKKQPVAFWCNPISGHNTLYWYLQNLGQGPELLIRYENEEAVDDSQLPKDRFSAERLKGVDSTLKIQPAELGDSAVYLCASSPHNSGANVLTFGAGSRLTVL.

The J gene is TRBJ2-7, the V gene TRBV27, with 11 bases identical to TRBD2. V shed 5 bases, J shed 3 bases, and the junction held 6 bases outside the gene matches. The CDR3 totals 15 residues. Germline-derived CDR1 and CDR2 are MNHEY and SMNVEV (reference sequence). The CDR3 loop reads CASSIGTSGLYEQYF. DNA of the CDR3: TGTGCCAGCAGTATCGGGACTAGCGGCCTCTACGAGCAGTACTTC.

The CDR3 nucleotides are TGTGCCAGCTCACCATATAGGGGATTCCACAATGAGCAGTTCTTC. Amino acid sequence: CASSPYRGFHNEQFF. The V call is TRBV18, the J call TRBJ2-1; tentatively, D is TRBD1 (5 bases). The germline V gene has CDR1 KGHSH and CDR2 LQKENI. The CDR3 spans 15 residues. V shed 2 bases and J shed 5 bases, with 13 bases lying between them.

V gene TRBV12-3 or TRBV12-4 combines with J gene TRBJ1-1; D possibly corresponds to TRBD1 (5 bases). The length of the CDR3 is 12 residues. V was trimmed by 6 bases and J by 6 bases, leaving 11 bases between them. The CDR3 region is CASSLGLPEAFF. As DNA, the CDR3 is TGTGCCAGCAGCCTGGGACTTCCTGAAGCTTTCTTT.

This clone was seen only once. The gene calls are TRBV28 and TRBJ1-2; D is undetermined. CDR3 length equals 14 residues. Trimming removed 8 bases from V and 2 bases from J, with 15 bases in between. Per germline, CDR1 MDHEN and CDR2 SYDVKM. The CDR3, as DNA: TGTGCCAGCCTCCTCCCGGGTCCGAACTATGGCTACACCTTC. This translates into CASLLPGPNYGYTF.

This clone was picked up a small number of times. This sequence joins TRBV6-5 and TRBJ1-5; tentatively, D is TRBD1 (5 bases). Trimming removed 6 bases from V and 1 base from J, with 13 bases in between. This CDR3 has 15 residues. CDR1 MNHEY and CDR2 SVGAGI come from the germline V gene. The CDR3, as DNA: TGTGCCAGCAGAATTAAAGGGGTGAGCAATCAGCCCCAGCATTTT. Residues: CASRIKGVSNQPQHF.